This entry lists 24 T cell receptor beta chains sequenced from one sample in a study of OX40 agonist ivuxolimab in advanced cancers. Sequenced by immunoSEQ multiplex PCR; TCRdb stores in-frame clones only, minus some. The sample carries about 17,000 clones, about 82% recorded once. Sample: CD4+ or CD8+ T cells sorted from blood, taken in a trial of the OX40 agonist ivuxolimab. The receptor set was obtained from an adult with an advanced solid tumor such as melanoma, head and neck, liver or kidney cancer.

The chain links TRBV11-2 to TRBJ2-7; D possibly corresponds to TRBD1 (6 bases). V lost 3 bases to trimming and J lost 2 bases, with 11 bases between them. Germline V gives CDR1 SGHAT, CDR2 FQNNGV. The CDR3 is 14 amino acids. This CDR3 is CASSFATGTYEQYF. The CDR3 DNA sequence: TGTGCCAGCAGCTTCGCTACAGGGACCTACGAGCAGTACTTC. Based on the CDR3 plus reference TRBV11-2 and TRBJ2-7, the full variable domain is EAGVAQSPRYKIIEKRQSVAFWCNPISGHATLYWYQQILGQGPKLLIQFQNNGVVDDSQLPKDRFSAERLKGVDSTLKIQPAKLEDSAVYLCASSFATGTYEQYFGPGTRLTVT.

V and J are TRBV28 and TRBJ2-2; tentatively, D is TRBD1 or TRBD2 (5 bases each). Germline CDR1 MDHEN, CDR2 SYDVKM. Trimming removed 5 bases at V and 5 bases at J, with 9 bases between. CDR3 length: 13 residues. DNA for the CDR3: TGTGCCAGCAGTGTAGGGGAGACCGGGGAGCTGTTTTTT. Its protein product is CASSVGETGELFF.

This chain uses TRBV7-6 with TRBJ1-1, with D perhaps TRBD1 (6 bases). V was cut by 5 bases and J by 0 bases, with 10 bases left in between. CDR1 SGHVS and CDR2 FNYEAQ come from the germline V gene. The CDR3 is made up of 14 amino acids. DNA of the CDR3: TGTGCCAGCAGCCAGGGGTTGGTGAACACTGAAGCTTTCTTT. This translates into CASSQGLVNTEAFF.

The J gene is TRBJ1-4, the V gene TRBV18; 8 bases fit TRBD1. The germline V gene has CDR1 KGHSH and CDR2 LQKENI. This CDR3 has 14 amino acids. Losses at the gene ends were 6 bases for V and 6 bases for J; bases not matched to a gene: 6. The CDR3 DNA follows: TGTGCCAGCTCGGACGACAGGGGAGATGAAAAACTGTTTTTT. Protein sequence: CASSDDRGDEKLFF.

This clone was detected once. The chain has TRBV6-6 and TRBJ2-7; D perhaps matches TRBD2 (6 bases). CDR3 length equals 15 residues. Trimming removed 6 bases at V and 0 bases at J, with 15 bases between. The germline gives CDR1 MNHNY, CDR2 SVGAGI (reference sequence). The DNA of the CDR3 is TGTGCCAGCAGCCCCTTCGCCGGGGGCTCCTACGAGCAGTACTTC. This sequence encodes CASSPFAGGSYEQYF.

This clone was counted a few times. The chain links TRBV21-1 to TRBJ1-1. TRBV21-1 is marked as a pseudogene. The CDR3 extends over 12 amino acids. CDR3 bases: TGTGCCAGCATCCCCATGGGGACTGAAGCTTTCTTT. Its translation is CASIPMGTEAFF.

The gene calls are TRBV27 and TRBJ1-1; no reliable D call. V was cut by 0 bases and J by 4 bases, with 9 bases left in between. CDR3 length: 14 amino acids. The germline V gene encodes CDR1 MNHEY and CDR2 SMNVEV (reference sequence). The CDR3 DNA follows: TGTGCCAGCAGTTTATCGCGGATAGGCACTGAAGCTTTCTTT. Translating gives CASSLSRIGTEAFF.

The gene calls are TRBV2 and TRBJ2-2; D call uncertain. The CDR3 sequence is 13 residues long. Germline V gene sequence: CDR1 SNHLY, CDR2 FYNNEI. V lost 6 bases and J 4 bases, leaving 9 bases between the germline ends. Here the CDR3 DNA reads TGTGCCAGCAGCCCCGGTGGCACCGGGGAGCTGTTTTTT. Its protein product is CASSPGGTGELFF.

The J gene is TRBJ1-6, the V gene TRBV4-1; 7 bases fit TRBD1. The CDR3 runs 15 residues. Per germline, CDR1 MGHRA and CDR2 YSYEKL. V shed 3 bases and J 6 bases; nucleotides not matched to a gene: 5. The CDR3 sequence: CASSQSGTANSPLHF. CDR3 DNA sequence: TGCGCCAGCAGCCAGTCGGGGACAGCTAATTCACCCCTCCACTTT.

The CDR3 sequence: CASSPSLGYDEQYF. The CDR3 coding sequence is TGTGCCAGCAGCCCGTCCCTAGGCTACGACGAGCAGTACTTC. The chain recombines TRBV9 with TRBJ2-5; D uncertain. The J call may be wrong; the DNA end is better matched by TRBJ2-7. Germline V gene lookup returns CDR1 SGDLS and CDR2 YYNGEE. The length of the CDR3 is 14 residues.

This rearrangement joins TRBV25-1 to TRBJ2-1, with 10 bases matching TRBD2. The V and J ends lost 5 bases and 8 bases, in that order; junction bases with no gene match: 6. Germline assignment: CDR1 MGHDK and CDR2 SYGVNS. There are 14 residues in the CDR3. The CDR3 loop is CASSKAGGSHEQFF. The CDR3 DNA reads as TGTGCCAGCAGTAAAGCGGGAGGGTCCCATGAGCAGTTCTTC.

The chain couples TRBV6-5 to TRBJ1-4, with D uncertain. Germline V gives CDR1 MNHEY, CDR2 SVGAGI. This CDR3 contains 15 residues. V was cut by 5 bases and J by 0 bases, with 10 bases left in between. DNA for the CDR3: TGTGCCAGCAGTAAGGGATCCTCAACTAATGAAAAACTGTTTTTT. It encodes CASSKGSSTNEKLFF.

This sequence joins TRBV7-6 and TRBJ2-5, with 9 bases fitting TRBD1. Germline V gene sequence: CDR1 SGHVS, CDR2 FNYEAQ. After removal of 3 bases from V and 4 bases from J, the junction contained 15 bases not matched to a gene. The CDR3 contains 18 residues. The DNA of the CDR3 is TGTGCCAGCAGCTTTACTTATCCAACGGGACAGGGTGTAGAGACCCAGTACTTC. Its protein is CASSFTYPTGQGVETQYF.

V and J are TRBV7-8 and TRBJ2-2; D may correspond to TRBD1 or TRBD2 (5 bases each). Trimming left V 5 bases short and J 3 bases short, with 16 bases between. CDR3 size: 16 residues. CDR1 and CDR2 (germline): SGHVS, FQNEAQ. The CDR3 loop is CASSRKGQEDTGELFF. CDR3 sequence (DNA): TGTGCCAGCAGCCGGAAGGGGCAGGAGGACACCGGGGAGCTGTTTTTT.

This clone was counted a few times. The rearrangement joins TRBV7-2 to TRBJ2-1; TRBD2 agrees at 8 bases. V dropped 5 bases and J dropped 8; count of bases not matched to a gene: 11. Germline CDR1 reads SGHTA; CDR2 reads FQGNSA. The CDR3 runs to 15 residues. The CDR3 loop is CASSMTSGGLDEQFF. In DNA, the CDR3 is TGTGCCAGCAGCATGACCTCGGGGGGGTTGGATGAGCAGTTCTTC.

The rearrangement links TRBV6-1 to TRBJ2-7; no reliable D call. Trimming removed 2 bases from V and 2 bases from J, with 4 bases in between. This CDR3 is 12 amino acids long. The V gene's germline CDR1 is MNHNS and CDR2 SASEGT. The CDR3 spells CASSELPYEQYF. The DNA for the CDR3 is TGTGCCAGCAGTGAACTCCCCTACGAGCAGTACTTC.

The count of this clone is one. V gene TRBV27 combines with J gene TRBJ1-2; D uncertain. V was shortened by 7 bases and J by 7 bases, with 16 bases between the two germline ends. This CDR3 spans 13 amino acids. CDR1 and CDR2 from the germline V gene are MNHEY and SMNVEV (reference sequence). This CDR3 reads CASKLTLDRGYTF. CDR3 sequence (DNA): TGTGCCAGCAAGCTAACCCTCGATCGTGGCTACACCTTC.

The J gene is TRBJ2-1, the V gene TRBV5-6, with D possibly matching TRBD1 (5 bases). Germline V CDR1 and CDR2: SGHDT, YYEEEE. CDR3 length equals 14 residues. Trimming removed 5 bases at V and 1 base at J, with 10 bases between. CDR3 nucleotide sequence: TGTGCCAGCAGGCTTAGGGGTTCCTACAATGAGCAGTTCTTC. It encodes CASRLRGSYNEQFF.

The chain recombines TRBV5-1 with TRBJ1-1; D is perhaps TRBD1 (5 bases). Trimming took 4 bases from V and 8 from J, leaving 12 bases between them. Looked up from germline, CDR1 is SGHRS and CDR2 is YFSETQ. The CDR3 runs 12 residues. In nucleotides, the CDR3 is TGCGCCAGCAGCCCGGGGACGTTCGAAGCTTTCTTT. Translation gives CASSPGTFEAFF. The full variable domain, completed using reference TRBV5-1 and TRBJ1-1, is KAGVTQTPRYLIKTRGQQVTLSCSPISGHRSVSWYQQTPGQGLQFLFEYFSETQRNKGNFPGRFSGRQFSNSRSEMNVSTLELGDSALYLCASSPGTFEAFFGQGTRLTVV.

This clone was detected only a few times. The chain is built from TRBV7-8 and TRBJ1-1; D is ambiguous. The germline V gene has CDR1 SGHVS and CDR2 FQNEAQ. The CDR3 is 11 residues long. V lost 4 bases and J lost 7, with 7 bases in between. CDR3 DNA sequence: TGTGCCAGCAGCTCACTAATTGAAGCTTTCTTT. As protein: CASSSLIEAFF.

The rearrangement joins TRBV5-1 to TRBJ2-5; D uncertain. V was clipped by 3 bases and J by 1 base, with 16 bases between them. The V gene's germline CDR1 is SGHRS and CDR2 YFSETQ. The CDR3 consists of 16 residues. CDR3 in DNA: TGCGCCAGCAGCTCGGTGGGCAACCGACTCCAAGAGACCCAGTACTTC. It codes for CASSSVGNRLQETQYF.

This rearrangement joins TRBV6-5 to TRBJ1-4; TRBD1 is a possible D gene (5 bases). CDR1 MNHEY and CDR2 SVGAGI come from the germline V gene. V was cut by 6 bases and J by 5 bases, with 16 bases left in between. CDR3 size: 15 residues. DNA of the CDR3: TGTGCCAGCAGCCCTGGGACGGGGCGAAATGAAAAACTGTTTTTT. Translating it yields CASSPGTGRNEKLFF.

The chain has TRBV6-5 and TRBJ1-3, with D unresolved. Germline CDR1 MNHEY, CDR2 SVGAGI. V lost 10 bases and J 2 bases, leaving 12 bases between the germline ends. The CDR3 has 13 residues. The CDR3: CATSRITGNTIYF. CDR3 nucleotide sequence: TGTGCCACCTCCCGGATAACTGGAAACACCATATATTTT.

V gene TRBV15 combines with J gene TRBJ1-5; tentatively, D is TRBD1 (6 bases). V was clipped by 1 base and J by 7 bases, with 11 bases between them. The CDR3 totals 14 residues. CDR1 and CDR2 from the germline V gene are LNHNV and YYDKDF (reference sequence). The CDR3, as DNA: TGTGCCACCAGCAGAGGGGGACAAGGGCAGCCCCAGCATTTT. Translation gives CATSRGGQGQPQHF.